This entry features one TCR beta chain sequence. This clone's antigen is unknown. No base-level quality is on record; no much larger clone is a single base apart. These data are taken from a study of blood T cell repertoires in COVID-19 (dated by TCRdb to 2019 to 2021). Regarding the complete study: The collaborator samples originated in the United States, Italy and Spain and spanned the acute and convalescent phases of COVID-19. Where HLA class I and class II types were available, the types were taken from metadata supplied by the sample provider, not from assay-based typing. The sample metadata nearly always contained a de-identified subject ID, COVID-19 status, age in years and sex. The prospective study material was composed of cDNA or gDNA derived from T cells, B-cell-depleted T cells, or PBMCs. The repertoires were released in a freely available public database intended as a resource for research on the immune response to SARS-CoV-2. Deeply sampled blood TCRbeta repertoires from subjects exposed to, actively infected with, or recovered from COVID-19 were included in the dataset. Samples were obtained from the ongoing ImmuneRACE study (first 160 participants) and from 1,000 to 1,500 subjects provided by 6 global collaborators. What the study reported, not specific to this receptor: How much clinical and demographic metadata was included differed by source and by participant, and the metadata was provided uncurated.

TCRbeta CDR3 regions were amplified from genomic DNA using the immunoSEQ Assay, a bias-controlled multiplex PCR. Concerning the study's data processing: The number of nucleated cells in each sample was estimated by amplification of reference gene primers within the assay. To quantify the absolute abundance of each unique TCRbeta CDR3 rearrangement, sequence reads were collapsed and filtered. For each sample, productive Simpson clonality was calculated by taking the square root of Simpson's diversity index across productive rearrangements. In its TCRdb copy, this immuneACCESS table keeps in-frame sequences only and misses some clones. Where compared with another copy, unresolved V genes explain less than half of these, and the others have no known cause. V, J and clone size are those of that table, while D and trimming were read from the DNA. Counted in this sample were roughly 200,000 clones; approximately 85% of them appeared once. The top ten clonotypes cover approximately 6.2% of the sample.

Enrolling through a virtual design, the prospective study's participants ranged in age from roughly 18 to 89 years and lived across 24 United States geographic areas. Cohort assignment in the prospective study relied on participant-reported clinical history from a screening survey and a study questionnaire. Recovered participants in ImmuneRACE Cohort 3 were defined as having two consecutive negative NP/OP PCR tests, clearance from a healthcare professional, or resolution of symptoms. Each participant in the prospective study had whole blood, serum and a nasopharyngeal or oropharyngeal swab collected by mobile phlebotomists. Participants in the prospective study had the option to provide additional blood draws and questionnaires over a 2-month period. Before DNA extraction, prospective study blood samples were shipped either frozen or at room temperature. The CDR3 has 15 amino acids, counting the end cysteine and phenylalanine. The retained sequence is limited to the CDR3, 45 bases, with the frame set at the first base. CDR1 and CDR2 are read off the germline V gene as MNHEY and SVGAGI. V and J are trimmed by 10 bases and 9 bases, and the gene matches miss 13 bases of the junction.

The TCR originated in a man aged 35-49 years who had recovered from COVID-19. The chain was built from TRBV6-5 and TRBJ2-2, with 11 central nucleotides matching TRBD2. The sample consisted of PBMCs or T cells enriched from blood (not recorded which). The CDR3 in this case is CATLLAGVLGRELFF. Read as DNA, the sequence is TGTGCCACCCTACTAGCGGGAGTATTGGGCCGGGAGCTGTTTTTT.